This passage covers 11 T cell receptor beta chains from one sample sequenced in a study of T-cell memory formation after mild COVID-19. TCRdb independently ran MiXCR on the 5' RACE reads; one entry per CDR3 protein. Altogether about 250,000 distinct CDR3 sequences are present, roughly 15% being singletons, with the ten largest covering more than 2%. Sequencing was performed on PBMCs or a T cell subset sorted from them (not recorded which). The receptors stem from an adult woman who had mild COVID-19 (a few samples of this study predate the infection). Cell type and time point are not known.

The chain joins TRBV4-2 to TRBJ1-6; TRBD1 might be the D (5 bases). V lost 0 bases, J lost 9 bases, and 21 bases lay in between. This CDR3 contains 18 residues. The V gene's germline CDR1 is LGHNA and CDR2 YNFKEQ. DNA for the CDR3: TGTGCCAGCAGCCAAGAGATAGGGGCCGGCGGTGAGGGTTCACCCCTCCACTTT. As protein: CASSQEIGAGGEGSPLHF.

The table lists this clonotype with a few counts. The V call is TRBV4-2, the J call TRBJ2-1; TRBD2 aligns across 9 bases. This CDR3 contains 15 residues. The germline V gene has CDR1 LGHNA and CDR2 YNFKEQ. The V and J ends lost 2 bases and 8 bases, in that order; junction bases with no gene match: 7. The CDR3 bases are TGTGCCAGCAGCCAATCCCCTAGCGGGAAGGATGAGCAGTTCTTC. Its translation is CASSQSPSGKDEQFF.

The chain has TRBV12-3 or TRBV12-4 and TRBJ1-1; D not resolved. The V end lost 3 bases, the J end lost 1 base, and 9 bases lay between the germline ends. CDR3 size: 14 residues. CDR3 DNA sequence: TGTGCCAGCAGTTTTGGGTGGGAGAACACTGAAGCTTTCTTT. As protein: CASSFGWENTEAFF.

The J gene is TRBJ1-1, the V gene TRBV7-9; D not resolved. V dropped 0 bases and J dropped 7 bases, with 6 bases sitting between them. Germline V gene data show CDR1 as SEHNR and CDR2 as FQNEAQ (reference sequence). This CDR3 contains 12 residues. The CDR3 loop is CASSLADVEAFF. The CDR3 DNA reads as TGTGCCAGCAGCTTAGCGGACGTTGAAGCTTTCTTT.

This chain links TRBV27 with TRBJ2-1; D possibly corresponds to TRBD1 (6 bases). The germline V and J ends were trimmed by 5 bases and 6 bases, with 20 bases remaining between them. Germline V gene sequence: CDR1 MNHEY, CDR2 SMNVEV (reference sequence). The CDR3 is 16 amino acids. CDR3 sequence reads: CASSPSQGDIGNEQFF. CDR3 sequence (DNA): TGTGCCAGCAGTCCGTCACAGGGAGATATCGGCAATGAGCAGTTCTTC.

This chain joins TRBV6-5 and TRBJ1-2; D remains unclear. V was shortened by 0 bases and J by 7 bases, with 9 bases between the two germline ends. The CDR3 has 13 amino acids. In germline, CDR1 is MNHEY, CDR2 SVGAGI. In DNA, the CDR3 is TGTGCCAGCAGTTACTCTCTCGGGGTTGGCTACACCTTC. Translation: CASSYSLGVGYTF.

The sample holds many counts of this clonotype. The rearrangement uses TRBV7-9 and TRBJ1-1; D is perhaps TRBD1 (6 bases). The germline V and J ends were trimmed by 3 bases and 2 bases, with 10 bases remaining between them. This CDR3 contains 14 residues. CDR1 and CDR2 from the germline V gene are SEHNR and FQNEAQ (reference sequence). The CDR3 is CASSLGTSNTEAFF. CDR3 coding DNA: TGTGCCAGCAGCTTGGGGACATCCAACACTGAAGCTTTCTTT.

This clonotype was recorded many times. This rearrangement joins TRBV5-1 to TRBJ1-4; 8 positions agree with TRBD1. V was clipped by 4 bases and J by 8 bases; unmatched bases: 10. The CDR3 length is 15 residues. The germline V gene encodes CDR1 SGHRS and CDR2 YFSETQ. The CDR3 DNA reads as TGCGCCAGCAGCCGAAGACAGGGGACCCGGGAAAAACTGTTTTTT. Protein product: CASSRRQGTREKLFF.

This clonotype was counted at least ten times. The rearrangement joins TRBV20-1 to TRBJ2-1; D gene ambiguous. V dropped 3 bases and J dropped 0 bases, with 0 bases sitting between them. This CDR3 has 11 amino acids. Germline CDR1 is DFQATT and CDR2 is SNEGSKA (reference sequence). The CDR3 region is CSASSYNEQFF. The CDR3 nucleotides are TGCAGTGCTAGCTCCTACAATGAGCAGTTCTTC.

This clonotype was counted only a few times. The chain combines TRBV30 with TRBJ1-2; D not certain. The CDR3 has 14 amino acids. Germline CDR1 is GTSNPN and CDR2 is SVGIG (reference sequence). V shed 4 bases and J shed 0 bases, with 12 bases lying between them. CDR3 in DNA: TGTGCCTGGAAGTCTCAGATAGCTAACTATGGCTACACCTTC. It yields the protein CAWKSQIANYGYTF.

This clonotype has just a few counts. J is TRBJ2-1 and V is TRBV29-1; TRBD2 agrees at 8 bases. The CDR3 runs 14 residues. Trimming at V came to 7 bases and at J to 9 bases, leaving 14 bases not matched to a gene. Germline CDR1 SQVTM, CDR2 ANQGSEA. CDR3 coding DNA: TGCAGCGCCCGGACCGGGACTAGTGATGGTGAGCAGTTCTTC. Protein: CSARTGTSDGEQFF.